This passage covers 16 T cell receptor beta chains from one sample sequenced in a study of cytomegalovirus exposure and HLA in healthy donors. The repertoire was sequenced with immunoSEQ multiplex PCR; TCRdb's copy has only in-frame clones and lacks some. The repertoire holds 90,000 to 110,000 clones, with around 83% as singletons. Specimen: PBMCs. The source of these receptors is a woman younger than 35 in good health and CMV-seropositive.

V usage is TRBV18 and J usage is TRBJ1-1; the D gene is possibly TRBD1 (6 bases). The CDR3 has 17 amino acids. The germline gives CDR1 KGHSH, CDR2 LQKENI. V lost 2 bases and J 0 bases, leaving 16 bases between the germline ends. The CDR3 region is CASSPTGQPGVNTEAFF. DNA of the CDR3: TGTGCCAGCTCACCAACTGGACAGCCAGGGGTGAACACTGAAGCTTTCTTT.

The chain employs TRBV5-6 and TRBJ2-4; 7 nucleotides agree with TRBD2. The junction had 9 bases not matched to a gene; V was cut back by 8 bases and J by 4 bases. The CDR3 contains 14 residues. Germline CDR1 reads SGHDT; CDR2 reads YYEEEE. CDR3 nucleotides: TGTGCCAGTAGACGGAGCGGGGAGAAAAACATTCAGTACTTC. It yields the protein CASRRSGEKNIQYF.

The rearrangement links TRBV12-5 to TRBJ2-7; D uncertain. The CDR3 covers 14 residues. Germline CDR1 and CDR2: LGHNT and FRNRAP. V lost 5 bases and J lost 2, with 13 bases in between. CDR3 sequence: CASGPTETTYEQYF. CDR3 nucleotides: TGTGCTAGTGGTCCCACGGAGACGACCTACGAGCAGTACTTC.

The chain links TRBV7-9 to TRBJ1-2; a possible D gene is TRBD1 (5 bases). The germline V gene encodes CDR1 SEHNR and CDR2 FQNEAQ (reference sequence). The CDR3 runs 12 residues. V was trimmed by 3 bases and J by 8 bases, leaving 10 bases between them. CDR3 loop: CASSFGGDGYTF. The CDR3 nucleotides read TGTGCCAGCAGCTTTGGAGGGGACGGCTACACCTTC.

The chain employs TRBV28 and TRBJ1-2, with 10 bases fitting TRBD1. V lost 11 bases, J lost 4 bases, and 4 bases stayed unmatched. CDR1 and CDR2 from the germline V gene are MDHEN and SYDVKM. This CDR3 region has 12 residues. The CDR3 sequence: CASRTGGYGYTF. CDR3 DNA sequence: TGTGCCTCCCGGACAGGGGGCTATGGCTACACCTTC.

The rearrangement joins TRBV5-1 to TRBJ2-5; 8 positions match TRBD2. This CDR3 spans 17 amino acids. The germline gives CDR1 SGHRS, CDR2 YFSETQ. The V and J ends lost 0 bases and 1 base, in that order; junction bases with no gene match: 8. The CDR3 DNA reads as TGCGCCAGCAGCTTGGCCGGGGCGGGAGGCCCCCAAGAGACCCAGTACTTC. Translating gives CASSLAGAGGPQETQYF.

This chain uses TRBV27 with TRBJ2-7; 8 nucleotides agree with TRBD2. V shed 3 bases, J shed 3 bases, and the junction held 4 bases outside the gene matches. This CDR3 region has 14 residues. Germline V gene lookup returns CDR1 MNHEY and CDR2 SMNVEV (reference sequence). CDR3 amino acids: CASSFGAGVYEQYF. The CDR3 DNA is TGTGCCAGCAGTTTTGGAGCGGGAGTCTACGAGCAGTACTTC.

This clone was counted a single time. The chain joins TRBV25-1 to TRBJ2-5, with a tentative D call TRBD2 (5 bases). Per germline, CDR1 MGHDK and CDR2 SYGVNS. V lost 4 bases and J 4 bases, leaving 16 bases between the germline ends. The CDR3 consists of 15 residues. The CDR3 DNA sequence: TGTGCCAGCAGTGTCCAGAAGGCACGGGGAGAGACCCAGTACTTC. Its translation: CASSVQKARGETQYF.

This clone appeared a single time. The CDR3 sequence: CASSLFSGGTDTQYF. Written as DNA, the CDR3 is TGTGCCAGCAGCTTATTTAGCGGGGGCACAGATACGCAGTATTTT. The rearrangement joins TRBV7-9 to TRBJ2-3; 8 bases agree with TRBD2. The CDR3 is 15 amino acids. Germline V gene data show CDR1 as SEHNR and CDR2 as FQNEAQ (reference sequence). V lost 2 bases and J lost 1; bases outside the gene matches: 2.

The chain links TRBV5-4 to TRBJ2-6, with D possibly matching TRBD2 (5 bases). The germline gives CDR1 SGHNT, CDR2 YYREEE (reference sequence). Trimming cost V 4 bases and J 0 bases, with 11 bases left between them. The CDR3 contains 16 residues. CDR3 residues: CASSADWVSGANVLTF. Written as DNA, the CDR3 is TGTGCCAGCAGCGCGGACTGGGTCTCTGGGGCCAACGTCCTGACTTTC.

The CDR3 coding sequence is TGTGCCAGCTCCCGGGGGGGGGCGGAAGCTTTCTTT. This codes for CASSRGGAEAFF. V is TRBV28 and J is TRBJ1-1, with TRBD1 as a possible D gene (6 bases). The V end was cut by 8 bases, the J end by 8 bases, with 15 bases between. The CDR3 covers 12 residues. Germline V gives CDR1 MDHEN, CDR2 SYDVKM.

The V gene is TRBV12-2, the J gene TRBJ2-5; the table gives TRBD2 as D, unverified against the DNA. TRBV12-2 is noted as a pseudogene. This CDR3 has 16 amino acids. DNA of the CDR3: TGTGCAAGTCGCTTAGCGGGCGGGGGGCAAAAAGAGACCCAGTACTTC. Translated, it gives CASRLAGGGQKETQYF.

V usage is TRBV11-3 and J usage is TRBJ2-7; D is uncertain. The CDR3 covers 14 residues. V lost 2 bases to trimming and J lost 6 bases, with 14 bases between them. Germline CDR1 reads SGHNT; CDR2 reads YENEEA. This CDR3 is CASSLSGYEAEQYF. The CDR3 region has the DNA TGTGCCAGCAGCTTAAGTGGCTACGAGGCCGAGCAGTACTTC.

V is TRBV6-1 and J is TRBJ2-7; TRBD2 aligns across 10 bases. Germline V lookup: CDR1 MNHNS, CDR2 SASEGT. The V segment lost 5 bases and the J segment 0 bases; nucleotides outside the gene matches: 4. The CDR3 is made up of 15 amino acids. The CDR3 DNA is TGTGCCAGCAGTCGGAAGCGGGAGGGCTCCTACGAGCAGTACTTC. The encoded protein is CASSRKREGSYEQYF.

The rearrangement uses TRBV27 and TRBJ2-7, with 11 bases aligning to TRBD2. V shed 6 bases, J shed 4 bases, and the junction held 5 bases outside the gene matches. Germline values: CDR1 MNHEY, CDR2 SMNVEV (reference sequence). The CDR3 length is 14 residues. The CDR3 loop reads CASSPGTSGYEQYF. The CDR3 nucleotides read TGTGCCAGCAGCCCAGGGACTAGCGGATACGAGCAGTACTTC.

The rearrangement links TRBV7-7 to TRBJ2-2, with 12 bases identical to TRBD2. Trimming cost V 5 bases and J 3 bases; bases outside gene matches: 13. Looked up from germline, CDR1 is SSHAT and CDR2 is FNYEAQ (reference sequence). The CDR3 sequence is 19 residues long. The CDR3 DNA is TGTGCCAGCAGCAAACTGCACGGGACTAGCGGGCGCGACACCGGGGAGCTGTTTTTT. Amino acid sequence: CASSKLHGTSGRDTGELFF.